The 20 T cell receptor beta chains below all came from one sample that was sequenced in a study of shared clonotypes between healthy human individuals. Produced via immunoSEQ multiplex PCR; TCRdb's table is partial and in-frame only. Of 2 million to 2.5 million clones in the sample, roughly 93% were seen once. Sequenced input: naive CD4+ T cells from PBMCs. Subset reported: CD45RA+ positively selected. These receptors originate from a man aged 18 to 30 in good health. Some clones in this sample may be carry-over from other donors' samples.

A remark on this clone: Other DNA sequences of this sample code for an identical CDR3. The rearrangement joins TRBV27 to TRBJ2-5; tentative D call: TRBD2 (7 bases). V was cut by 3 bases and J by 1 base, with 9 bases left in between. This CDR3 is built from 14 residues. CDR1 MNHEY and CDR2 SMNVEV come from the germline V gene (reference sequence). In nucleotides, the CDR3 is TGTGCCAGCAGTTTGGGAGGGGGCCAAGAGACCCAGTACTTC. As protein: CASSLGGGQETQYF.

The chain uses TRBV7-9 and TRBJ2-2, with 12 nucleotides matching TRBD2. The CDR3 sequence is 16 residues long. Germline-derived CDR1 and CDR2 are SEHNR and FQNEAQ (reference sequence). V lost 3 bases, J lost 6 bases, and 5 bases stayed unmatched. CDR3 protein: CASSFASGREPGELFF. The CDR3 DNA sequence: TGTGCCAGCAGCTTTGCTAGCGGGAGGGAGCCCGGGGAGCTGTTTTTT.

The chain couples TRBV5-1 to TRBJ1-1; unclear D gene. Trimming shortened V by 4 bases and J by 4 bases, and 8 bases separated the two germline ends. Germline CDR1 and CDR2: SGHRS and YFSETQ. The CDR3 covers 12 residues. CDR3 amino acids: CASSVSGTEAFF. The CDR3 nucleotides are TGCGCCAGCAGCGTTTCCGGCACTGAAGCTTTCTTT.

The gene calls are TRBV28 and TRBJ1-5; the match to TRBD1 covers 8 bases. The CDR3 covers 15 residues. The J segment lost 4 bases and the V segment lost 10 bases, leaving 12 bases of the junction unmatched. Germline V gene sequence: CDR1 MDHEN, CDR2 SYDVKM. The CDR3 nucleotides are TGTGCCACGGCGTCCATAAGACAGGGGAATCAGCCCCAGCATTTT. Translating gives CATASIRQGNQPQHF. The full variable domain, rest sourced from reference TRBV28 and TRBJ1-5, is DVKVTQSSRYLVKRTGEKVFLECVQDMDHENMFWYRQDPGLGLRLIYFSYDVKMKEKGDIPEGYSVSREKKERFSLILESASTNQTSMYLCATASIRQGNQPQHFGDGTRLSIL.

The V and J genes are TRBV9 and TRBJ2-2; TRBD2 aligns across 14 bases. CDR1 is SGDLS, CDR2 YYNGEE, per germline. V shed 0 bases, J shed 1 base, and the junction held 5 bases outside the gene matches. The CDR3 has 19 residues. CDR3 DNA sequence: TGTGCCAGCAGCGTAGGGACAGGGACTAGCGGGAGGAACACCGGGGAGCTGTTTTTT. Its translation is CASSVGTGTSGRNTGELFF.

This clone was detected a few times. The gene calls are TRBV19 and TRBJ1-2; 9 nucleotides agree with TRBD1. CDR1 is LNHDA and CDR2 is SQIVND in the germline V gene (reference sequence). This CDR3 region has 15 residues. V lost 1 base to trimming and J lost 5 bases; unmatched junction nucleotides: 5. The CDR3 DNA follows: TGTGCCAGTAGTATAGCCTACGGGACAGGGTATGGCTACACCTTC. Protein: CASSIAYGTGYGYTF.

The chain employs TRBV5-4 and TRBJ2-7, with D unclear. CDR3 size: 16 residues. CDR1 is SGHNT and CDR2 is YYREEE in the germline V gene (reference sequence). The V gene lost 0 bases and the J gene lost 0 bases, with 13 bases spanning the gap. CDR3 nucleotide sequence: TGTGCCAGCAGCTTGGGCGTCGTACCGAGCTCCTACGAGCAGTACTTC. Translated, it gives CASSLGVVPSSYEQYF.

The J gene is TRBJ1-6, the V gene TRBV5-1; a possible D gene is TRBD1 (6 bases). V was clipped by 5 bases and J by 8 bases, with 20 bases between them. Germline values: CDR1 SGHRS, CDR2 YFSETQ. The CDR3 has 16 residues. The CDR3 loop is CASSESPGGSYSPLHF. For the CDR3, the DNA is TGCGCCAGCAGTGAATCCCCTGGGGGCAGCTATTCACCCCTCCACTTT.

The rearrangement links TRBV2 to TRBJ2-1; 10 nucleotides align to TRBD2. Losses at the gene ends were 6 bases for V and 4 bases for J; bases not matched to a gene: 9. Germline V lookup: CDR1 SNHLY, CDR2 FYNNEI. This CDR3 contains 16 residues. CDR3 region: CASSYLGTSAYNEQFF. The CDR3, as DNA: TGTGCCAGCAGCTACCTGGGGACTAGCGCATACAATGAGCAGTTCTTC.

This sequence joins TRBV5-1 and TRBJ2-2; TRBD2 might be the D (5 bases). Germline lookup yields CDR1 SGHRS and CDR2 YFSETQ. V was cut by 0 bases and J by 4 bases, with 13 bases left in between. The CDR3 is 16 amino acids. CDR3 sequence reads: CASSLDPGVGTGELFF. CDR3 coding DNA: TGCGCCAGCAGCTTGGATCCCGGGGTCGGCACCGGGGAGCTGTTTTTT.

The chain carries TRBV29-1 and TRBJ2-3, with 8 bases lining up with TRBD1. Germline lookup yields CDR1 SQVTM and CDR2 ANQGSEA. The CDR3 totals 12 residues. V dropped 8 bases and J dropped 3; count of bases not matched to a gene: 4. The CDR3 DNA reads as TGCAGCATTAGGACAGGGACAGATACGCAGTATTTT. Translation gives CSIRTGTDTQYF.

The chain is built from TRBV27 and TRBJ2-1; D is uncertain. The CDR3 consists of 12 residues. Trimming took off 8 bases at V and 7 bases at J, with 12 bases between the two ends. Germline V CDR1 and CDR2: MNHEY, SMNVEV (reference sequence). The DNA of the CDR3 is TGTGCCAGCTCACGGGTCGCTAATGAGCAGTTCTTC. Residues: CASSRVANEQFF.

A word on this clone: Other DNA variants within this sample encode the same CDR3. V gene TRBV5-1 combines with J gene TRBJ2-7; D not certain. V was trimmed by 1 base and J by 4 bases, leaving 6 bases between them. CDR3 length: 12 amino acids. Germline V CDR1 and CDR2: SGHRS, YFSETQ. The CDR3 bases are TGCGCCAGCAGCTTGACGAGTTACGAGCAGTACTTC. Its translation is CASSLTSYEQYF.

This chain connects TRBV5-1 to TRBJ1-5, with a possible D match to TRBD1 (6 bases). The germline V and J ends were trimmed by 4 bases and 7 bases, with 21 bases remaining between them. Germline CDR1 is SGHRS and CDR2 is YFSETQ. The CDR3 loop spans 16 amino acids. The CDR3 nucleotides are TGCGCCAGCAGCCCCGGAGGGGGAGAAATAGGACAGCCCCAGCATTTT. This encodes CASSPGGGEIGQPQHF.

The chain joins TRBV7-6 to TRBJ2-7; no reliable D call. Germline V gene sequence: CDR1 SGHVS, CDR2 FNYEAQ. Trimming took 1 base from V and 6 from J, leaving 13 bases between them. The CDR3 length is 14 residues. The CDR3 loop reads CASSLGQVKGEQYF. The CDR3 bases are TGTGCCAGCAGCTTAGGGCAGGTTAAGGGCGAGCAGTACTTC.

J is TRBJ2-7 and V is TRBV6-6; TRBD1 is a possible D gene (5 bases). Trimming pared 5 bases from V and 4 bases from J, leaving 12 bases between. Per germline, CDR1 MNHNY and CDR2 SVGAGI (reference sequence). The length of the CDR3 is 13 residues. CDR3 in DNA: TGTGCCAGCAGTGCCTATCAGGGTTACGAGCAGTACTTC. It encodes CASSAYQGYEQYF.

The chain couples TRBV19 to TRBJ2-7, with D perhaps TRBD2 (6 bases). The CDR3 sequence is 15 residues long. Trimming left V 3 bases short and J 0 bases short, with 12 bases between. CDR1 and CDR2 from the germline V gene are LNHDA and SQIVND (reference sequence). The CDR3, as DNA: TGTGCCAGTAGTATCACCCCGACTAGCTCCTACGAGCAGTACTTC. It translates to CASSITPTSSYEQYF.

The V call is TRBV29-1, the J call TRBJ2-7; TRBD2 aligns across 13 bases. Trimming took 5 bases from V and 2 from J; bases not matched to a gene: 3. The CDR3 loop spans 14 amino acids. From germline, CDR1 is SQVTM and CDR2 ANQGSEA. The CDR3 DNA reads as TGCAGCGTTCAGGGACTAGCGGGACCCTACGAGCAGTACTTC. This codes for CSVQGLAGPYEQYF.

The CDR3 loop reads CASSLALPSGNTIYF. CDR3 DNA: TGTGCCAGCAGCTTAGCGCTCCCCTCTGGAAACACCATATATTTT. This sequence joins TRBV7-2 and TRBJ1-3; unclear D gene. Trimming shortened V by 0 bases and J by 0 bases, and 6 bases separated the two germline ends. The CDR3 totals 15 residues. Germline V gene lookup returns CDR1 SGHTA and CDR2 FQGNSA.

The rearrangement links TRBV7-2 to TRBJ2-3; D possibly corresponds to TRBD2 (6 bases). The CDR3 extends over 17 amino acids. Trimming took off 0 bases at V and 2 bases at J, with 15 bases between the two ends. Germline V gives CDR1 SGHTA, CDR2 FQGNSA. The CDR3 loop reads CASSLAHITSPTDTQYF. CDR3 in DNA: TGTGCCAGCAGCTTAGCGCATATAACTAGCCCCACAGATACGCAGTATTTT.